The rows below give T cell receptor beta chains drawn from one sample of a study of monozygotic twins with inflammatory bowel disease. TCRdb re-called the 5' RACE reads, yielding one record per CDR3 amino acid sequence without DNA. This sample carries approximately 160,000 distinct CDR3 sequences, with approximately 3% going to the ten biggest clones. Source material: blood. The source is a human donor with ulcerative colitis or Crohn's disease, or a healthy co-twin of an affected twin (not recorded which). The CDR3 runs from the conserved cysteine through the conserved F or W. The order of the fields is V gene, J gene, CDR3 length, CDR3 protein.

v_gene: TRBV20-1
j_gene: TRBJ2-7
len: 14
CDR3aa: CSAQRLAGGYEQYF

v_gene: TRBV20-1
j_gene: TRBJ1-4
len: 15
CDR3aa: CSARVGSRVNEKLFF

v_gene: TRBV9
j_gene: TRBJ2-1
len: 16
CDR3aa: CASSLSWDVTSMRQFF

v_gene: TRBV5-1
j_gene: TRBJ2-1
len: 15
CDR3aa: CASSLGLAGGREQFF

v_gene: TRBV12-3/TRBV12-4
j_gene: TRBJ2-2
len: 15
CDR3aa: CASSFGTGSIGELFF

v_gene: TRBV24-1
j_gene: TRBJ2-1
len: 17
CDR3aa: CATSDFRAGRGYNEQFF

v_gene: TRBV7-3
j_gene: TRBJ1-2
len: 14
CDR3aa: CASSLRPGLGGYTF

v_gene: TRBV5-8
j_gene: TRBJ2-7
len: 13
CDR3aa: CASSWKSSYEQYF

v_gene: TRBV5-1
j_gene: TRBJ2-3
len: 14
CDR3aa: CASSPRDGEDTQYF

v_gene: TRBV7-2
j_gene: TRBJ2-7
len: 14
CDR3aa: CASSLLSTSYEQYF

v_gene: TRBV2
j_gene: TRBJ1-5
len: 15
CDR3aa: CASSADSRANQPQHF

v_gene: TRBV5-4
j_gene: TRBJ2-7
len: 14
CDR3aa: CASSLYAGFDEQYF

v_gene: TRBV5-1
j_gene: TRBJ2-7
len: 18
CDR3aa: CASSLGFGTSGLIYEQYF

v_gene: TRBV5-1
j_gene: TRBJ2-7
len: 16
CDR3aa: CASSLGGGSGRHEQYF

v_gene: TRBV27
j_gene: TRBJ2-7
len: 13
CDR3aa: CATRINGGYEQYF

v_gene: TRBV24-1
j_gene: TRBJ2-3
len: 16
CDR3aa: CATSDRLSQLTDTQYF

v_gene: TRBV27
j_gene: TRBJ1-1
len: 13
CDR3aa: CAIIGQGGTEAFF

v_gene: TRBV24-1
j_gene: TRBJ2-5
len: 13
CDR3aa: CATRDRVQETQYF